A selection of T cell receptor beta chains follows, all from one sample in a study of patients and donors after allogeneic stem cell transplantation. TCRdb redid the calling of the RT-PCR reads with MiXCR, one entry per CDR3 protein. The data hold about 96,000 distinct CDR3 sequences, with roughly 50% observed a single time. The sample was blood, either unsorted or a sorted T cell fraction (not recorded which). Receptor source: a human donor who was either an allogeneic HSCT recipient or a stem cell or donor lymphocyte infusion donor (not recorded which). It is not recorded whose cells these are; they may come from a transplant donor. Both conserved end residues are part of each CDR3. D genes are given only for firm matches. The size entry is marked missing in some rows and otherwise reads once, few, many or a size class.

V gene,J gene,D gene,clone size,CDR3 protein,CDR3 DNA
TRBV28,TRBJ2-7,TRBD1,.,CASSTRDSSYEQYF,TGTGCCAGCAGTACGAGGGACAGCTCCTACGAGCAGTACTTC
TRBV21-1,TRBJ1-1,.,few,CASTGTMNTEAFF,TGTGCCAGCACAGGAACGATGAACACTGAAGCTTTCTTT
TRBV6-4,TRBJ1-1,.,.,CASILVRVPSPFF,TGTGCCAGCATTCTAGTTCGGGTGCCTTCCCCGTTCTTT
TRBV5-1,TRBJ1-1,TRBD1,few,CASSLTGTVNTEAFF,TGCGCCAGCAGCTTGACCGGGACAGTGAACACTGAAGCTTTCTTT
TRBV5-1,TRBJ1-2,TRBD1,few,CASEPGQGYGYTF,TGCGCCAGCGAACCGGGACAGGGCTATGGCTACACCTTC
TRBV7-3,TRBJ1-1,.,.,CASSAGQTAEAFF,TGTGCCAGCTCCGCTGGACAGACCGCTGAAGCTTTCTTT
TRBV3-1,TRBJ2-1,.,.,CASSQVSGSSYNEQFF,TGTGCCAGCAGCCAAGTTTCCGGCAGCTCCTACAATGAGCAGTTCTTC
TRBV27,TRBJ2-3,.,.,CASGSPPRAARTDTQYF,TGTGCCAGCGGGTCCCCCCCGAGGGCGGCCCGCACAGATACGCAGTATTTT
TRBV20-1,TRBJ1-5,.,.,CSARKDSTNQPQHF,TGCAGTGCTAGGAAGGACAGCACCAATCAGCCCCAGCATTTT
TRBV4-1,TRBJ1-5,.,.,CASSQGSGEHLHF,TGCGCCAGCAGCCAAGGTTCTGGGGAGCACTTGCATTTT
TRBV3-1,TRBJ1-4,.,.,CASSQGDTGSKLFF,TGTGCCAGCAGCCAAGGGGATACAGGGAGCAAACTGTTTTTT